Each of the 11 T cell receptor beta chains below was sequenced from the same sample in a study of blood T cell repertoires in COVID-19. Assay used: immunoSEQ multiplex PCR; TCRdb lists only in-frame clones, some missing. This table holds 200,000 to 250,000 clones, approximately 88% found once. The sample taken for sequencing was peripheral blood. The origin of the receptors is a man aged 55 to 70 who had recovered from COVID-19.

V is TRBV29-1 and J is TRBJ2-7; TRBD2 aligns across 10 bases. This CDR3 contains 15 residues. Germline V gives CDR1 SQVTM, CDR2 ANQGSEA. Trimming at V came to 8 bases and at J to 4 bases, leaving 14 bases not matched to a gene. CDR3 sequence (DNA): TGCAGCATTGCAGGGGATTTAGCGGGAGGATACGAGCAGTACTTC. Its translation is CSIAGDLAGGYEQYF.

V usage is TRBV9 and J usage is TRBJ2-3; 12 bases line up with TRBD2. The CDR3 spans 15 residues. The germline V gene has CDR1 SGDLS and CDR2 YYNGEE. Trimming removed 3 bases from V and 6 bases from J; junction bases left unmatched: 5. The CDR3 nucleotides read TGTGCCAGCAGCGCTAGCGGGGGGGCCCTGGATACGCAGTATTTT. Translating it yields CASSASGGALDTQYF.

The chain couples TRBV2 to TRBJ2-7; 8 bases line up with TRBD2. CDR1 SNHLY and CDR2 FYNNEI come from the germline V gene. After removal of 6 bases from V and 7 bases from J, the junction contained 17 bases not matched to a gene. The CDR3 totals 16 residues. The CDR3 DNA follows: TGTGCCAGCAGGTTGTTATCCGGGGGGGAGCTGGGAGAGCAGTACTTC. Translating it yields CASRLLSGGELGEQYF.

The chain couples TRBV27 to TRBJ1-1; 7 bases line up with TRBD1. This CDR3 has 15 residues. V lost 6 bases and J lost 2; bases outside the gene matches: 9. CDR1 MNHEY and CDR2 SMNVEV come from the germline V gene (reference sequence). CDR3 DNA: TGTGCCAGCAGATCATACAGGGGATCCAACACTGAAGCTTTCTTT. This translates into CASRSYRGSNTEAFF.

The chain joins TRBV19 to TRBJ1-4, with D possibly matching TRBD1 (5 bases). Looked up from germline, CDR1 is LNHDA and CDR2 is SQIVND (reference sequence). V was clipped by 2 bases and J by 0 bases, with 7 bases between them. The CDR3 consists of 15 residues. The CDR3 nucleotides read TGTGCCAGTAGTATAATAGGGGCAACTAATGAAAAACTGTTTTTT. Translated, it gives CASSIIGATNEKLFF.

The V call is TRBV29-1, the J call TRBJ1-3; possible D gene TRBD1, 5 bases. Germline V CDR1 and CDR2: SQVTM, ANQGSEA. The CDR3 is 14 amino acids. Trimming cost V 7 bases and J 1 base, with 14 bases left between them. CDR3 sequence: CSAYGGLSGNTIYF. For the CDR3, the DNA is TGCAGCGCCTACGGGGGTCTATCTGGAAACACCATATATTTT.

The V call is TRBV7-9, the J call TRBJ2-2, with 10 bases identical to TRBD2. The CDR3 is 15 amino acids. The J segment lost 5 bases and the V segment lost 5 bases, leaving 5 bases of the junction unmatched. Germline V gene data show CDR1 as SEHNR and CDR2 as FQNEAQ (reference sequence). This CDR3 is CASSPGLAPTGELFF. In DNA form, the CDR3 reads TGTGCCAGCAGCCCGGGACTAGCGCCTACCGGGGAGCTGTTTTTT.

The chain carries TRBV28 and TRBJ2-1, with 9 nucleotides matching TRBD1. From germline, CDR1 is MDHEN and CDR2 SYDVKM. Trimming removed 6 bases from V and 7 bases from J; junction bases left unmatched: 10. CDR3 length equals 15 residues. The DNA for the CDR3 is TGTGCCAGCAGCCCGGGACAGGGAGTTTTAAATGAGCAGTTCTTC. This gives the protein CASSPGQGVLNEQFF.

This chain connects TRBV3-1 (or the pseudogene TRBV3-2) to TRBJ2-7, with 8 bases that match TRBD1. Per the germline V gene, CDR1 is LGHDT and CDR2 is YNNKEL (reference sequence). CDR3 length: 14 amino acids. After removal of 5 bases from V and 9 bases from J, the junction contained 12 bases not matched to a gene. The CDR3 DNA follows: TGTGCCAGCAGCGGCCGGGACAGGCTGACCGGGCAGTACTTC. Protein sequence: CASSGRDRLTGQYF.

The rearrangement joins TRBV6-1 to TRBJ2-1, with 14 bases matching TRBD2. The CDR3 loop spans 19 amino acids. The germline CDR1 and CDR2 sequences are MNHNS and SASEGT. Trimming removed 4 bases from V and 3 bases from J; junction bases left unmatched: 11. In DNA, the CDR3 is TGTGCCAGCAGTGGGACGACTAGCGGGAGGGCCCTCATCTACAATGAGCAGTTCTTC. This translates into CASSGTTSGRALIYNEQFF.

The chain couples TRBV3-1 (or the pseudogene TRBV3-2) to TRBJ1-2, with D uncertain. Trimming left V 0 bases short and J 0 bases short, with 5 bases between. Germline V gene lookup returns CDR1 LGHDT and CDR2 YNNKEL (reference sequence). The CDR3 covers 14 residues. The CDR3: CASSQDSPNYGYTF. In DNA, the CDR3 is TGTGCCAGCAGCCAAGACTCTCCTAACTATGGCTACACCTTC.